This T cell receptor beta chain was observed in a study of post-analysis software for immune sequencing data. Overall study results and limits: Included in a set of roughly five TRBV segments more frequent in patients than controls were TRBV5-6, TRBV5-1 and TRBV20-1. Samples from a shared batch, those prepared together, strongly co-clustered by F measure.

Prepared libraries of TCR beta cDNA carried unique molecular identifiers. TCRdb ran MiXCR on the PCR reads and lists one entry per CDR3 protein. This table has about 430,000 distinct CDR3 sequences, about 40% appearing once. This CDR3 region has 14 residues. CDR1 and CDR2 (germline): ENHRY, SYGVKD. Unmatched junction bases numbered 6, after V lost 6 bases and J lost 6 bases. Turning to this clonotype: Antigen specificity is unknown.

This sequence was found in a girl aged 2 to 10 with multiple sclerosis. Sequencing was done on a sample of blood. The chain combines TRBV10-3 with TRBJ1-5, with 9 positions matching TRBD1. As DNA, the CDR3 is TGTGCCATCAGCCCCACAGGGGGCGGTCAGCCCCAGCATTTT. This sequence encodes CAISPTGGGQPQHF.